These 31 T cell receptor beta chains share one sample of origin, sequenced in a study of beta chain features in type 1 diabetes. Study-level results: Shorter TCRB CDR3s, moderately but significantly so, marked every one of the four CD4+ subsets in Type 1 diabetes patients.

Every bit of the isolated RNA underwent reverse transcription, so sequencing read expressed TCRB transcripts. Profiling relied on immunoSEQ multiplex PCR, and the TCRdb table lists in-frame clones only, not all of them. The data hold roughly 220,000 clones, with about a sixth observed a single time. Which antigens these TCRs recognize remains unknown. Sequences were obtained from naive CD4+ T cells from blood. The receptors were gathered from a man in his thirties or forties with type 1 diabetes.

This clone was recorded a few times. The V and J genes are TRBV14 and TRBJ2-2; D ambiguous. This CDR3 is built from 13 residues. V was shortened by 0 bases and J by 7 bases, with 6 bases between the two germline ends. Germline V gene lookup returns CDR1 SGHDN and CDR2 FVKESK. The CDR3 sequence is CASSQERVGELFF. CDR3 in DNA: TGTGCCAGCAGCCAAGAAAGGGTCGGGGAGCTGTTTTTT.

V gene TRBV2 combines with J gene TRBJ1-1; no clear D gene. The CDR3 has 13 amino acids. The germline gives CDR1 SNHLY, CDR2 FYNNEI. Here the CDR3 DNA reads TGTGTCACAGCGTCGGCGCGCGGTACTGAAGCTTTCTTT. Translation gives CVTASARGTEAFF.

The rearrangement uses TRBV27 and TRBJ2-7, with 9 positions matching TRBD2. Germline assignment: CDR1 MNHEY and CDR2 SMNVEV (reference sequence). V gave up 2 bases and J gave up 0 bases; unmatched junction bases: 2. CDR3 length equals 15 residues. The CDR3 coding sequence is TGTGCCAGCAGTTTACGGACTAGCGTCTCCTACGAGCAGTACTTC. This gives the protein CASSLRTSVSYEQYF.

This clone was seen a handful of times. The chain has TRBV7-2 and TRBJ2-3, with a possible D match to TRBD1 (5 bases). The CDR3 covers 14 residues. Germline V CDR1 and CDR2: SGHTA, FQGNSA. Trimming removed 5 bases at V and 1 base at J, with 10 bases between. As DNA, the CDR3 is TGTGCCAGCAGCGAAGACAGTCGCACAGATACGCAGTATTTT. Its translation: CASSEDSRTDTQYF.

V and J are TRBV29-1 and TRBJ2-5, with D perhaps TRBD2 (6 bases). The CDR3 sequence is 13 residues long. Per the germline V gene, CDR1 is SQVTM and CDR2 is ANQGSEA. V lost 3 bases to trimming and J lost 2 bases, with 10 bases between them. The CDR3 bases are TGCAGCGTTGATAGCGGCGTACAAGAGACCCAGTACTTC. This translates into CSVDSGVQETQYF.

The V and J genes are TRBV29-1 and TRBJ2-5, with unresolved D. V lost 4 bases and J lost 0, with 12 bases in between. This CDR3 comprises 14 residues. From germline, CDR1 is SQVTM and CDR2 ANQGSEA. CDR3 protein: CSVGGYVYQETQYF. DNA of the CDR3: TGCAGCGTTGGAGGCTATGTGTACCAAGAGACCCAGTACTTC.

The V gene is TRBV7-3, the J gene TRBJ2-1; 11 positions agree with TRBD2. Germline CDR1 is SGHTA and CDR2 is FQGTGA. There are 17 residues in the CDR3. Trimming removed 4 bases from V and 4 bases from J; junction bases left unmatched: 9. The DNA of the CDR3 is TGTGCCAGCAGCTCCCCCGGGACTAGCGGCACATACAATGAGCAGTTCTTC. This gives the protein CASSSPGTSGTYNEQFF. The full variable domain, completed using reference TRBV7-3 and TRBJ2-1, is GAGVSQTPSNKVTEKGKYVELRCDPISGHTALYWYRQSLGQGPEFLIYFQGTGAADDSGLPNDRFFAVRPEGSVSTLKIQRTERGDSAVYLCASSSPGTSGTYNEQFFGPGTRLTVL.

CDR3 coding DNA: TGTGCCAGCAGCTTGACCCCCTTTACCGGGGATACGCAGTATTTT. This gives the protein CASSLTPFTGDTQYF. The rearrangement uses TRBV7-2 and TRBJ2-3; no reliable D call. CDR3 length equals 15 residues. Trimming pared 3 bases from V and 6 bases from J, leaving 16 bases between. CDR1 and CDR2 from the germline V gene are SGHTA and FQGNSA.

A few counts support this clone. The chain recombines TRBV25-1 with TRBJ2-5, with TRBD1 as a possible D gene (6 bases). This CDR3 comprises 16 residues. From germline, CDR1 is MGHDK and CDR2 SYGVNS. V was pared by 1 base and J by 4 bases, with 16 bases between. The CDR3 DNA reads TGTGCCAGCAGTGAATTGGTTCCAAGGGGGTCAGAGACCCAGTACTTC. It translates to CASSELVPRGSETQYF.

This chain links TRBV28 with TRBJ2-5; D might be TRBD1 (5 bases). The germline V gene encodes CDR1 MDHEN and CDR2 SYDVKM. V lost 5 bases to trimming and J lost 2 bases, with 12 bases between them. The CDR3 has 14 residues. CDR3 coding DNA: TGTGCCAGCAGTCCGCCAGACAGACAAGAGACCCAGTACTTC. The encoded protein is CASSPPDRQETQYF.

The chain carries TRBV18 and TRBJ2-3; D is unclear. From germline, CDR1 is KGHSH and CDR2 LQKENI. CDR3 length: 16 amino acids. Trimming left V 4 bases short and J 1 base short, with 15 bases between. Here the CDR3 reads CASSRIEAPRTDTQYF. The CDR3 DNA follows: TGTGCCAGCTCACGGATAGAAGCTCCCCGCACAGATACGCAGTATTTT. The whole variable domain, filled in from reference TRBV18 and TRBJ2-3, reads NAGVMQNPRHLVRRRGQEARLRCSPMKGHSHVYWYRQLPEEGLKFMVYLQKENIIDESGMPKERFSAEFPKEGPSILRIQQVVRGDSAAYFCASSRIEAPRTDTQYFGPGTRLTVL.

This chain joins TRBV28 and TRBJ2-6; the D gene is possibly TRBD1 (6 bases). Germline V gives CDR1 MDHEN, CDR2 SYDVKM. V was trimmed by 4 bases and J by 2 bases, leaving 15 bases between them. This CDR3 spans 17 amino acids. The CDR3 DNA sequence: TGTGCCAGCAGTTCACCCCAAGGGGGAGCTGGGGCCAACGTCCTGACTTTC. This translates into CASSSPQGGAGANVLTF.

The V gene is TRBV7-9, the J gene TRBJ2-4; 7 bases are shared with TRBD1. J was trimmed by 5 bases and V by 7 bases; bases with no gene match: 2. Germline-derived CDR1 and CDR2 are SEHNR and FQNEAQ (reference sequence). The CDR3 covers 12 residues. The CDR3 loop is CASNGQENIQYF. The CDR3 DNA follows: TGTGCCAGCAACGGACAGGAAAACATTCAGTACTTC.

This sequence joins TRBV2 and TRBJ2-1; no firm D call. The CDR3 sequence is 13 residues long. V shed 7 bases and J shed 3 bases, with 10 bases lying between them. CDR1 is SNHLY and CDR2 is FYNNEI in the germline V gene. The CDR3 reads CASTQISYNEQFF. The CDR3 DNA sequence: TGTGCCAGCACCCAAATAAGCTACAATGAGCAGTTCTTC.

The V gene is TRBV28, the J gene TRBJ2-3, with D uncertain. Germline CDR1 and CDR2: MDHEN and SYDVKM. The CDR3 is made up of 13 amino acids. The V end was cut by 5 bases, the J end by 8 bases, with 14 bases between. The CDR3 here is CASSEISPGTQYF. For the CDR3, the DNA is TGTGCCAGCAGTGAGATTAGTCCGGGTACGCAGTATTTT.

This chain links TRBV28 with TRBJ2-1, with D possibly matching TRBD1 (5 bases). V gave up 3 bases and J gave up 0 bases, with 12 bases separating them. CDR1 and CDR2 from the germline V gene are MDHEN and SYDVKM. The length of the CDR3 is 16 residues. CDR3 loop: CASSLYATDSYNEQFF. Here the CDR3 DNA reads TGTGCCAGCAGTTTGTACGCGACAGACTCCTACAATGAGCAGTTCTTC.

A few counts support this clone. This chain connects TRBV7-9 to TRBJ2-7, with D tentatively TRBD2 (5 bases). This CDR3 has 16 residues. In germline, CDR1 is SEHNR, CDR2 FQNEAQ (reference sequence). V was shortened by 2 bases and J by 0 bases, with 14 bases between the two germline ends. The CDR3 here is CASSLFGRRSSYEQYF. CDR3 DNA sequence: TGTGCCAGCAGCTTATTTGGCAGGAGGAGCTCCTACGAGCAGTACTTC.

This clone came up a few times. The CDR3: CASSQDWTGPTMNTEAFF. The DNA for the CDR3 is TGTGCCAGCAGCCAAGATTGGACAGGGCCTACGATGAACACTGAAGCTTTCTTT. The chain employs TRBV14 and TRBJ1-1; 8 bases match TRBD1. Germline lookup yields CDR1 SGHDN and CDR2 FVKESK. The ends lost 0 bases at V and 0 bases at J; junction bases unmatched: 9. CDR3 length: 18 residues. Full variable domain (rest looked up from reference TRBV14 and TRBJ1-1): EAGVTQFPSHSVIEKGQTVTLRCDPISGHDNLYWYRRVMGKEIKFLLHFVKESKQDESGMPNNRFLAERTGGTYSTLKVQPAELEDSGVYFCASSQDWTGPTMNTEAFFGQGTRLTVV.

The CDR3 DNA sequence: TGTGCCAGTAGTCTCGGGGATTACTATGGCTACACCTTC. This gives the protein CASSLGDYYGYTF. This sequence joins TRBV19 and TRBJ1-2; D not certain. Per germline, CDR1 LNHDA and CDR2 SQIVND (reference sequence). Between the trimmed V and J ends, which lost 5 bases and 3 bases, there was a span of 10 bases. The CDR3 runs 13 residues.

J is TRBJ2-3 and V is TRBV14; TRBD2 might be the D (6 bases). The CDR3 runs 17 residues. The ends were cut back, 4 bases at V and 0 bases at J, with 17 bases in the middle. Germline CDR1 is SGHDN and CDR2 is FVKESK. The CDR3 region is CASSPVHGGASTDTQYF. Here the CDR3 DNA reads TGTGCCAGCAGCCCGGTTCACGGGGGAGCCAGCACAGATACGCAGTATTTT.

The chain links TRBV5-6 to TRBJ2-7; 7 nucleotides match TRBD1. CDR3 length: 15 amino acids. Losses at the gene ends were 4 bases for V and 5 bases for J; bases not matched to a gene: 12. The V gene's germline CDR1 is SGHDT and CDR2 YYEEEE. CDR3 DNA: TGTGCCAGCAGCCCCGCCACAGGGGCTAGTGACGAGCAGTACTTC. Encoded protein: CASSPATGASDEQYF.

This clone has more than one count but fewer than ten. The J gene is TRBJ2-1, the V gene TRBV29-1; D is unclear. The CDR3 is 14 residues long. Germline V gene data show CDR1 as SQVTM and CDR2 as ANQGSEA. Trimming removed 0 bases at V and 6 bases at J, with 12 bases between. The CDR3 sequence is CSVEDTGSSNEQFF. CDR3 sequence (DNA): TGCAGCGTTGAAGATACGGGCAGTTCCAATGAGCAGTTCTTC.

The genes are TRBV5-4 and TRBJ2-4, with 7 bases matching TRBD1. CDR1 SGHNT and CDR2 YYREEE come from the germline V gene (reference sequence). This CDR3 is built from 17 residues. V lost 4 bases to trimming and J lost 9 bases; unmatched junction nucleotides: 19. The CDR3 sequence is CASSRAVDRAVGGIQYF. CDR3 in DNA: TGTGCCAGCAGCCGCGCTGTCGACAGGGCAGTCGGAGGCATTCAGTACTTC.

V gene TRBV5-1 combines with J gene TRBJ2-3; a weak D match, TRBD2 (6 bases). Germline CDR1 reads SGHRS; CDR2 reads YFSETQ. The CDR3 is 19 amino acids. V was pared by 0 bases and J by 2 bases, with 22 bases between. The CDR3 sequence: CASSLGRTTQAWVTDTQYF. In nucleotides, the CDR3 is TGCGCCAGCAGCTTGGGGAGGACTACCCAAGCGTGGGTCACAGATACGCAGTATTTT.

This clone was seen a handful of times. The chain carries TRBV9 and TRBJ1-2; 8 bases align to TRBD1. This CDR3 region has 14 residues. V shed 3 bases and J 5 bases; nucleotides not matched to a gene: 6. Germline CDR1 and CDR2: SGDLS and YYNGEE. CDR3 nucleotide sequence: TGTGCCAGCAGCGCACAGACAGGGGATTATGGCTACACCTTC. Residues: CASSAQTGDYGYTF.

This clone was seen more than once but under ten times. A junction end diverges from the germline sequence, so it may reflect a read error. V usage is TRBV29-1 and J usage is TRBJ2-1, with D perhaps assigned TRBD1 or TRBD2 (5 bases each). The V gene's germline CDR1 is SQVTM and CDR2 ANQGSEA. This CDR3 has 17 amino acids. In nucleotides, the CDR3 is TGCAGCATTGAGACAGTTTTTTCGTGGGACCAATACAATGAGCAGTTCTTC. It is translated as CSIETVFSWDQYNEQFF.

This clone was observed a few times. The CDR3 reads CAISEQGATQYF. CDR3 nucleotides: TGTGCCATCAGTGAGCAGGGCGCTACGCAGTATTTT. This chain joins TRBV10-3 and TRBJ2-3; the D gene is possibly TRBD1 (5 bases). The germline V gene encodes CDR1 ENHRY and CDR2 SYGVKD. The CDR3 runs to 12 residues. The germline V and J ends were trimmed by 2 bases and 8 bases, with 8 bases remaining between them.

This chain joins TRBV30 and TRBJ1-2, with a possible D match to TRBD1 (6 bases). This CDR3 is built from 15 residues. Trimming took 4 bases from V and 7 from J, leaving 22 bases between them. Germline assignment: CDR1 GTSNPN and CDR2 SVGIG (reference sequence). The CDR3 bases are TGTGCCTGGATACTACTCAGGGGCCGTCGTCGTGGCTACACCTTC. It is translated as CAWILLRGRRRGYTF.

The chain links TRBV6-1 to TRBJ1-1, with a possible D match to TRBD1 (5 bases). The length of the CDR3 is 12 residues. CDR1 MNHNS and CDR2 SASEGT come from the germline V gene. V gave up 6 bases and J gave up 5 bases, with 10 bases separating them. CDR3 sequence: CASRPGLTEAFF. The CDR3 coding sequence is TGTGCCAGCAGGCCGGGACTGACTGAAGCTTTCTTT.

This chain uses TRBV10-3 with TRBJ1-5, with D unclear. There are 12 residues in the CDR3. Per the germline V gene, CDR1 is ENHRY and CDR2 is SYGVKD. The V end was cut by 0 bases, the J end by 9 bases, with 6 bases between. CDR3 sequence: CAISESVSPQHF. The CDR3 DNA reads TGTGCCATCAGTGAGTCGGTGTCGCCCCAGCATTTT.

This clone has just a few counts. The rearrangement uses TRBV4-2 and TRBJ2-7; 14 bases line up with TRBD2. V trimming: 1 base; J trimming: 5 bases; junction bases outside the gene matches: 7. This CDR3 has 17 amino acids. Germline assignment: CDR1 LGHNA and CDR2 YNFKEQ. Written as DNA, the CDR3 is TGTGCCAGCAGCCAAGCCCCGACTAGCGGGAGGGCCCACGAGCAGTACTTC. This encodes CASSQAPTSGRAHEQYF.